These 29 T cell receptor beta chains share one sample of origin, sequenced in a study of blood T cell repertoires in COVID-19. Profiled with immunoSEQ multiplex PCR; TCRdb holds only in-frame clones, not every one. The sample yields 170,000 or so clones, over 75% seen once. The sequenced sample was PBMCs or T cells enriched from blood (not recorded which). These receptors were taken from a woman aged 45 to 65 who had recovered from COVID-19.

The chain joins TRBV28 to TRBJ2-7, with a weak D call TRBD2 (5 bases). Germline values: CDR1 MDHEN, CDR2 SYDVKM. The CDR3 loop spans 12 amino acids. V lost 6 bases to trimming and J lost 6 bases, with 12 bases between them. CDR3 sequence reads: CASRGSLLEQYF. For the CDR3, the DNA is TGTGCCAGCAGAGGGAGTCTCCTCGAGCAGTACTTC.

The rearrangement links TRBV19 to TRBJ2-1; 7 bases line up with TRBD1. CDR1 is LNHDA, CDR2 SQIVND, per germline (reference sequence). V gave up 1 base and J gave up 7 bases; unmatched junction bases: 4. The CDR3 runs to 14 residues. CDR3 sequence (DNA): TGTGCCAGTAGTATAGGACAGGGTCGGAATGAGCAGTTCTTC. Residues: CASSIGQGRNEQFF.

This chain joins TRBV2 and TRBJ2-7; 9 bases agree with TRBD1. CDR3 length equals 14 residues. The germline V gene has CDR1 SNHLY and CDR2 FYNNEI. V trimming: 3 bases; J trimming: 4 bases; junction bases outside the gene matches: 4. DNA of the CDR3: TGTGCCAGCAGTGACCGGGACAGGGTATACGAGCAGTACTTC. It translates to CASSDRDRVYEQYF.

This clone was observed a single time. The rearrangement links TRBV5-6 to TRBJ2-1; D may be TRBD2 (5 bases). V was shortened by 6 bases and J by 6 bases, with 7 bases between the two germline ends. The germline V gene encodes CDR1 SGHDT and CDR2 YYEEEE. The CDR3 extends over 11 amino acids. The CDR3 DNA sequence: TGTGCCAGCACTAGCTTCAATGAGCAGTTCTTC. This translates into CASTSFNEQFF. Drawing the rest from reference TRBV5-6 and TRBJ2-1, the complete variable domain is DAGVTQSPTHLIKTRGQQVTLRCSPKSGHDTVSWYQQALGQGPQFIFQYYEEEERQRGNFPDRFSGHQFPNYSSELNVNALLLGDSALYLCASTSFNEQFFGPGTRLTVL.

This clone was detected only a few times. The V gene is TRBV30, the J gene TRBJ1-3; maybe TRBD1 (5 bases). V gave up 5 bases and J gave up 4 bases, with 9 bases separating them. The germline gives CDR1 GTSNPN, CDR2 SVGIG (reference sequence). The CDR3 consists of 12 residues. The CDR3 nucleotides are TGTGCCTGGGACAAGGGGGGAAACACCATATATTTT. Its translation is CAWDKGGNTIYF.

The J gene is TRBJ1-5, the V gene TRBV5-6; no clear D. The ends were cut back, 0 bases at V and 6 bases at J, with 10 bases in the middle. The CDR3 totals 14 residues. Germline V gene sequence: CDR1 SGHDT, CDR2 YYEEEE. CDR3 DNA: TGTGCCAGCAGCTTGGTGGATTCGGGTCAGCCCCAGCATTTT. Its protein product is CASSLVDSGQPQHF.

The chain joins TRBV24-1 to TRBJ2-2; TRBD1 matches at 10 bases. The CDR3 consists of 16 residues. Per germline, CDR1 KGHDR and CDR2 SFDVKD. V lost 5 bases to trimming and J lost 5 bases; unmatched junction nucleotides: 7. CDR3 nucleotide sequence: TGTGCCACCAGTGGCCAGGACAGGGGGGGGACCGGGGAGCTGTTTTTT. Protein: CATSGQDRGGTGELFF.

This clone was seen just once. The rearrangement joins TRBV27 to TRBJ1-1, with unresolved D. The germline V gene has CDR1 MNHEY and CDR2 SMNVEV (reference sequence). This CDR3 is 15 amino acids long. The V gene lost 8 bases and the J gene lost 3 bases, with 19 bases spanning the gap. CDR3 DNA sequence: TGTGCCAGCCGGCAATGGGGAGTTGGTCACACTGAAGCTTTCTTT. Translating it yields CASRQWGVGHTEAFF.

The chain carries TRBV5-1 and TRBJ2-2; 9 positions match TRBD1. Germline loops: CDR1 SGHRS, CDR2 YFSETQ. The length of the CDR3 is 16 residues. After removal of 2 bases from V and 6 bases from J, the junction contained 8 bases not matched to a gene. As DNA, the CDR3 is TGCGCCAGCAGCTTCACAGGGGGCGCCCCTCCCGGGGAGCTGTTTTTT. Translating gives CASSFTGGAPPGELFF.

V and J are TRBV28 and TRBJ2-7; 10 nucleotides line up with TRBD1. The V and J ends lost 4 bases and 5 bases, in that order; junction bases with no gene match: 5. Germline assignment: CDR1 MDHEN and CDR2 SYDVKM. The length of the CDR3 is 14 residues. CDR3 coding DNA: TGTGCCAGCAGTTCACCCGGGACAGGGGACGAGCAGTACTTC. This sequence encodes CASSSPGTGDEQYF.

The rearrangement links TRBV6-1 to TRBJ2-1; D may be TRBD2 (6 bases). This CDR3 has 18 amino acids. Germline V gene sequence: CDR1 MNHNS, CDR2 SASEGT. The ends were cut back, 4 bases at V and 0 bases at J, with 19 bases in the middle. The CDR3 region is CASSVRDGGPSSYNEQFF. Written as DNA, the CDR3 is TGTGCCAGCAGTGTTCGTGATGGAGGGCCCAGCTCCTACAATGAGCAGTTCTTC.

The chain has TRBV4-1 and TRBJ1-2; D may be TRBD1 (5 bases). Trimming removed 1 base from V and 2 bases from J, with 14 bases in between. Germline assignment: CDR1 MGHRA and CDR2 YSYEKL. The CDR3 has 16 amino acids. CDR3 sequence: CASSQAPSGANYGYTF. CDR3 nucleotide sequence: TGCGCCAGCAGCCAAGCCCCTTCTGGGGCCAACTATGGCTACACCTTC.

This chain links TRBV29-1 with TRBJ2-6; maybe TRBD1 (5 bases). Germline V gene lookup returns CDR1 SQVTM and CDR2 ANQGSEA. Trimming shortened V by 0 bases and J by 0 bases, and 9 bases separated the two germline ends. CDR3 length: 16 residues. In DNA, the CDR3 is TGCAGCGTTGAAGATCGCAGGGCCTCTGGGGCCAACGTCCTGACTTTC. It codes for CSVEDRRASGANVLTF.

This clone has just one count. This rearrangement joins TRBV5-1 to TRBJ2-2; weak D call: TRBD2 (5 bases). The CDR3 loop spans 15 amino acids. V was cut by 4 bases and J by 6 bases, with 16 bases left in between. The germline CDR1 and CDR2 sequences are SGHRS and YFSETQ. CDR3 in DNA: TGCGCCAGCAGCCAAGAAGGACTTGCCGCCGGGGAGCTGTTTTTT. It specifies CASSQEGLAAGELFF.

This clone has only a few counts. J is TRBJ2-6 and V is TRBV4-2, with 8 bases identical to TRBD2. Germline V gene data show CDR1 as LGHNA and CDR2 as YNFKEQ. J was trimmed by 4 bases and V by 0 bases; bases with no gene match: 5. There are 17 residues in the CDR3. In DNA form, the CDR3 reads TGTGCCAGCAGCCAAGACGATAGCGGGAAAGGGGCCAACGTCCTGACTTTC. It is translated as CASSQDDSGKGANVLTF.

The J gene is TRBJ2-3, the V gene TRBV7-6; tentatively, D is TRBD1 (6 bases). The V and J ends lost 5 bases and 2 bases respectively, with 20 bases between them. CDR1 is SGHVS, CDR2 FNYEAQ, per germline. This CDR3 is 17 amino acids long. This CDR3 is CASSRGSDRYYTDTQYF. The CDR3 DNA sequence: TGTGCCAGCAGCAGAGGTTCGGACAGATACTACACAGATACGCAGTATTTT.

The V gene is TRBV5-1, the J gene TRBJ2-1, with a possible D match to TRBD1 (7 bases). Germline loops: CDR1 SGHRS, CDR2 YFSETQ. CDR3 length: 14 amino acids. V lost 6 bases to trimming and J lost 8 bases, with 18 bases between them. This chain's CDR3 is CASNQGERGDEQFF. DNA of the CDR3: TGCGCCAGCAACCAGGGGGAGCGCGGGGATGAGCAGTTCTTC.

The chain couples TRBV18 to TRBJ2-1, with 12 bases lining up with TRBD2. The CDR3 totals 16 residues. Germline V CDR1 and CDR2: KGHSH, LQKENI. Trimming took 0 bases from V and 9 from J; bases not matched to a gene: 6. The CDR3 sequence is CASSPPVLAGGGEQFF. Written as DNA, the CDR3 is TGTGCCAGCTCACCACCAGTGCTAGCGGGAGGGGGTGAGCAGTTCTTC.

The CDR3 loop is CASSSAGGFYEQYF. DNA of the CDR3: TGTGCCAGCAGCTCCGCGGGGGGCTTCTACGAGCAGTACTTC. The chain carries TRBV28 and TRBJ2-7; 8 bases map to TRBD2. There are 14 residues in the CDR3. Trimming at V came to 6 bases and at J to 3 bases, leaving 7 bases not matched to a gene. CDR1 and CDR2 (germline): MDHEN, SYDVKM.

This chain uses TRBV2 with TRBJ2-5; a weak D match, TRBD1 (5 bases). Trimming shortened V by 1 base and J by 5 bases, and 14 bases separated the two germline ends. CDR1 is SNHLY and CDR2 is FYNNEI in the germline V gene. This CDR3 has 15 amino acids. CDR3 sequence reads: CASSEVLSYRETQYF. In DNA form, the CDR3 reads TGTGCCAGCAGTGAAGTGCTCTCCTACAGGGAGACCCAGTACTTC. Full variable domain (remainder filled in from reference TRBV2 and TRBJ2-5): EPEVTQTPSHQVTQMGQEVILRCVPISNHLYFYWYRQILGQKVEFLVSFYNNEISEKSEIFDDQFSVERPDGSNFTLKIRSTKLEDSAMYFCASSEVLSYRETQYFGPGTRLLVL.

Comments on this clone: At one end, the junction sequence differs from germline, possibly due to a read error. CDR3 in amino acids: CASSQERGLSGSLLF. For the CDR3, the DNA is TGTGCCAGCAGCCAAGAAAGGGGCTTGTCTGGGTCCTTGCTCTTC. J is TRBJ2-1 and V is TRBV3-1 (or the pseudogene TRBV3-2); D might be TRBD1 (5 bases). The germline gives CDR1 LGHDT, CDR2 YNNKEL (reference sequence). The CDR3 runs 15 residues.

The chain couples TRBV5-6 to TRBJ2-7; D gene uncertain. CDR1 and CDR2 from the germline V gene are SGHDT and YYEEEE. CDR3 length equals 14 residues. V dropped 7 bases and J dropped 0 bases, with 14 bases sitting between them. The chain's CDR3 is CASRPIADSYEQYF. CDR3 DNA: TGTGCCAGCCGTCCTATTGCTGACTCCTACGAGCAGTACTTC.

CDR3 coding DNA: TGTGCCAGCAGCCAGGAGGACAGGGTTGGTGGCGGGGAGCTGTTTTTT. Translated, it gives CASSQEDRVGGGELFF. This rearrangement joins TRBV11-2 to TRBJ2-2, with 8 bases identical to TRBD1. Germline CDR1 is SGHAT and CDR2 is FQNNGV. The CDR3 is made up of 16 amino acids. V dropped 5 bases and J dropped 7; count of bases not matched to a gene: 12. The full variable domain, completed using reference TRBV11-2 and TRBJ2-2, is EAGVAQSPRYKIIEKRQSVAFWCNPISGHATLYWYQQILGQGPKLLIQFQNNGVVDDSQLPKDRFSAERLKGVDSTLKIQPAKLEDSAVYLCASSQEDRVGGGELFFGEGSRLTVL.

The gene calls are TRBV6-4 and TRBJ2-5; D may be TRBD1 (5 bases). V gave up 5 bases and J gave up 2 bases, with 9 bases separating them. CDR3 length equals 13 residues. The germline V gene has CDR1 MRHNA and CDR2 SNTAGT. The CDR3 DNA follows: TGTGCCAGCAGTCGACAGCCACAAGAGACCCAGTACTTC. This codes for CASSRQPQETQYF.

The chain is built from TRBV5-6 and TRBJ2-2; TRBD2 might be the D (5 bases). This CDR3 is 17 amino acids long. Germline assignment: CDR1 SGHDT and CDR2 YYEEEE. Trimming left V 0 bases short and J 2 bases short, with 14 bases between. The CDR3 DNA reads TGTGCCAGCAGCTTGGCATGGGAAGGGAGTAACACCGGGGAGCTGTTTTTT. Its protein is CASSLAWEGSNTGELFF.

This chain links TRBV5-6 with TRBJ1-1; D gene unclear. V lost 3 bases, J lost 7 bases, and 10 bases lay in between. Germline V gene lookup returns CDR1 SGHDT and CDR2 YYEEEE. CDR3 length: 12 residues. Here the CDR3 reads CASSSDTDEAFF. The CDR3 DNA sequence: TGTGCCAGCAGCTCAGACACCGATGAAGCTTTCTTT.

The V call is TRBV6-2 or TRBV6-3, the J call TRBJ1-6; TRBD1 agrees at 7 bases. J gave up 9 bases and V 6 bases, and 8 bases lay outside the gene matches. Germline CDR1 and CDR2: MNHEY and SVGEGT. The CDR3 has 14 residues. CDR3 sequence reads: CASSSQGYSSPLHF. In DNA, the CDR3 is TGTGCCAGCAGCTCACAGGGGTACAGTTCACCCCTCCACTTT.

This clone was found a few times. V usage is TRBV2 and J usage is TRBJ1-1; D may be TRBD1 (6 bases). The CDR3 loop spans 15 amino acids. The germline CDR1 and CDR2 sequences are SNHLY and FYNNEI. V lost 8 bases and J lost 0, with 16 bases in between. The CDR3 sequence is CASATGQQMNTEAFF. The CDR3 nucleotides read TGTGCCAGCGCAACGGGACAACAGATGAACACTGAAGCTTTCTTT.

This rearrangement joins TRBV4-2 to TRBJ2-5, with no clear D. V shed 4 bases and J shed 4 bases, with 10 bases lying between them. Germline V lookup: CDR1 LGHNA, CDR2 YNFKEQ. There are 13 residues in the CDR3. The DNA of the CDR3 is TGTGCCAGCAGCCCGGCCCCAGGAGAGACCCAGTACTTC. Translation: CASSPAPGETQYF.